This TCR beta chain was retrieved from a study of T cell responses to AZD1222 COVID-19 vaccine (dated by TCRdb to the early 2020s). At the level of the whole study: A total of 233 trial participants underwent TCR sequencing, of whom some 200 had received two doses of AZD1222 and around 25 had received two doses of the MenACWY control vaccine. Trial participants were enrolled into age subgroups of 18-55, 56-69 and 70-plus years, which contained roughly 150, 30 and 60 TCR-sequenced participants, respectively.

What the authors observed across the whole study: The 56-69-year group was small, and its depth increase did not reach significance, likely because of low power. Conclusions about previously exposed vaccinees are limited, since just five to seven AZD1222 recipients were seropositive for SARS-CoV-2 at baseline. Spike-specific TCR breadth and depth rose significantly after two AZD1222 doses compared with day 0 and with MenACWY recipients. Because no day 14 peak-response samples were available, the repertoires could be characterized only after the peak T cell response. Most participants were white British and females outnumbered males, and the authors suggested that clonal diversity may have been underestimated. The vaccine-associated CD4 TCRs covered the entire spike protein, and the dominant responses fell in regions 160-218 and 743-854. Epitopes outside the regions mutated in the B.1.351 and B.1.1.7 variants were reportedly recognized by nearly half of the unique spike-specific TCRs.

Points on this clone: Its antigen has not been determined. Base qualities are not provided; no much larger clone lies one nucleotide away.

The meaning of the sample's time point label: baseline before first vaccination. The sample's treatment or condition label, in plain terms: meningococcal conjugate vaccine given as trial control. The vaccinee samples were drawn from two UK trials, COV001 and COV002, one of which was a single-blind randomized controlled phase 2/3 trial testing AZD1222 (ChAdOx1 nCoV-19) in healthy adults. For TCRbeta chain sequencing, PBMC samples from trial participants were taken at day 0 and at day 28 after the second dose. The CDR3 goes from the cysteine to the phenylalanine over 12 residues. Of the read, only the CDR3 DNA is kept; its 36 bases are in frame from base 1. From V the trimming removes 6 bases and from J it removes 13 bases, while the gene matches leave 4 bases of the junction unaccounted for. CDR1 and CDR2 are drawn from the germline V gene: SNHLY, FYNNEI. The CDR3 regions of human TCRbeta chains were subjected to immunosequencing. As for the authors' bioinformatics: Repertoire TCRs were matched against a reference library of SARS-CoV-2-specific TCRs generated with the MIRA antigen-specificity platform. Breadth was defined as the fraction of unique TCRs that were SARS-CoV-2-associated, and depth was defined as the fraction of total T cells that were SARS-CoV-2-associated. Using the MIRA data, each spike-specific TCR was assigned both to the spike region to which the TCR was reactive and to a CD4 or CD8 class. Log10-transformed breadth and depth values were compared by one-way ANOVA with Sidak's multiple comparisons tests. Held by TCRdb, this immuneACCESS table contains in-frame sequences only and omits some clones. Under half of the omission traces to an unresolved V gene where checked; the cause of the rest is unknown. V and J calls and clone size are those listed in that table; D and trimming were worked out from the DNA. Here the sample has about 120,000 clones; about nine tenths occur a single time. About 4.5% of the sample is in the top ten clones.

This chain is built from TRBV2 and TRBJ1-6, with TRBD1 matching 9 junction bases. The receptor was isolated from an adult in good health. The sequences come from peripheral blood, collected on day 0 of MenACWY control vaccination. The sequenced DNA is TGTGCCAGCAGGTGGGACAGGGAGCCCCTCCACTTT. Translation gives CASRWDREPLHF.